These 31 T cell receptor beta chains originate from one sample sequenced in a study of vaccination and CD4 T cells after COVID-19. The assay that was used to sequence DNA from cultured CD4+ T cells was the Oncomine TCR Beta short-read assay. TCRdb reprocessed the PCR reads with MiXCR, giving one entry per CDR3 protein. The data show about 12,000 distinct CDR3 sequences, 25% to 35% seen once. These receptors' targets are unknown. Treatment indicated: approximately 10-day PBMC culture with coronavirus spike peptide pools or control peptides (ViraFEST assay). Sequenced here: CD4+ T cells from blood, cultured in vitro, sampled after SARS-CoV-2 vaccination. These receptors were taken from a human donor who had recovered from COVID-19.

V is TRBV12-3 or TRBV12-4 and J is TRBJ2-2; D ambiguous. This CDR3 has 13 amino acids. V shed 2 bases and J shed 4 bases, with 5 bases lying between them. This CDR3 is CASSLMATGELFF. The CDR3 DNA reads TGTGCCAGCAGTTTAATGGCCACCGGGGAGCTGTTTTTT.

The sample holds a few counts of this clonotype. CDR3 bases: TGTGCCAGCACCTCCACGGCCTACGAGCAGTACTTC. It specifies CASTSTAYEQYF. The V and J genes are TRBV7-9 and TRBJ2-7; D call uncertain. V was shortened by 7 bases and J by 2 bases, with 9 bases between the two germline ends. The germline V gene has CDR1 SEHNR and CDR2 FQNEAQ (reference sequence). The length of the CDR3 is 12 residues.

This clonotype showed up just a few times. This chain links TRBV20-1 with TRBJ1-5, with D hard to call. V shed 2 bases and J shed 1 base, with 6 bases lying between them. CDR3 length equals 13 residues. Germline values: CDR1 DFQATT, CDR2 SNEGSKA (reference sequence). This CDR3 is CSARRGSNQPQHF. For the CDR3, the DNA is TGCAGTGCTAGAAGAGGCAGCAATCAGCCCCAGCATTTT.

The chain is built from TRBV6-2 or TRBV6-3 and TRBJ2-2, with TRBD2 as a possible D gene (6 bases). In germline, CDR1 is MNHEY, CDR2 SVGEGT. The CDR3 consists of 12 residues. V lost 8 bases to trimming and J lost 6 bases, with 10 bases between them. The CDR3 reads CASGTGAGELFF. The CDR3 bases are TGTGCCAGCGGTACGGGGGCCGGGGAGCTGTTTTTT.

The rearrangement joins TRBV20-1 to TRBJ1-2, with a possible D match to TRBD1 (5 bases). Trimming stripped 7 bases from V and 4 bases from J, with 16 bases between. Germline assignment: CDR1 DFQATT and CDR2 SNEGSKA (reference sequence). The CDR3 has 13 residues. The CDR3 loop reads CSGGTGIVYGYTF. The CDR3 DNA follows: TGCAGTGGGGGGACGGGGATCGTCTATGGCTACACCTTC.

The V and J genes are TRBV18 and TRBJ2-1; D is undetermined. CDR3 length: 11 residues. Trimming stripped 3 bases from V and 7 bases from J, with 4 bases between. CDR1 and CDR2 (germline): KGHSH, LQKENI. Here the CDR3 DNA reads TGTGCCAGCTCACCCTTAAATGAGCAGTTCTTC. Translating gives CASSPLNEQFF.

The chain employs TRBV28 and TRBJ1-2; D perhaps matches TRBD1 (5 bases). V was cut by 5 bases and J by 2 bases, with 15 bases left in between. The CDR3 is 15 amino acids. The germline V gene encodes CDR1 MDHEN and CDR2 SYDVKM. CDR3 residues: CASSTPVGGNYGYTF. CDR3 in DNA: TGTGCCAGCAGTACCCCCGTGGGGGGGAACTATGGCTACACCTTC.

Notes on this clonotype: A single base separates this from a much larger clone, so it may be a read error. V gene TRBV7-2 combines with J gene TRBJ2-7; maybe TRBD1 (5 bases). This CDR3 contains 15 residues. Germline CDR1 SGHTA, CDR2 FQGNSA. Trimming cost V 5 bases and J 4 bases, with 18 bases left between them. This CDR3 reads CASSPQEGLGYEQYF. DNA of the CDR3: TGTGCCAGCAGCCCACAGGAAGGTCTAGGGTACGAGCAGTACTTC.

In nucleotides, the CDR3 is TGTGCCTCGGTCGGGGCTGGCAATCAGCCCCAGCATTTT. It yields the protein CASVGAGNQPQHF. The chain carries TRBV28 and TRBJ1-5, with TRBD1 as a possible D gene (5 bases). V was pared by 11 bases and J by 2 bases, with 13 bases between. CDR3 length: 13 residues. CDR1 and CDR2 from the germline V gene are MDHEN and SYDVKM.

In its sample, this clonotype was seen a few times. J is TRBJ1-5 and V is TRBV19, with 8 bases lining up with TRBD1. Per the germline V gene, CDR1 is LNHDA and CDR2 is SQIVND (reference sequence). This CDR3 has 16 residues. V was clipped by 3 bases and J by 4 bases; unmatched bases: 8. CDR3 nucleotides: TGTGCCAGTAGTATGGGGAGACAGGGGTCAAATCAGCCCCAGCATTTT. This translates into CASSMGRQGSNQPQHF. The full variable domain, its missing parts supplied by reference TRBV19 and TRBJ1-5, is DGGITQSPKYLFRKEGQNVTLSCEQNLNHDAMYWYRQDPGQGLRLIYYSQIVNDFQKGDIAEGYSVSREKKESFPLTVTSAQKNPTAFYLCASSMGRQGSNQPQHFGDGTRLSIL.

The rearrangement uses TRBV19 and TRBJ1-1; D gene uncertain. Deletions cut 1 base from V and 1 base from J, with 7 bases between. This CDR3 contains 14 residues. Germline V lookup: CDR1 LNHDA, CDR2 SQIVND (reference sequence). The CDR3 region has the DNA TGTGCCAGTAGTATAGGACGGGAGAACACTGAAGCTTTCTTT. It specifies CASSIGRENTEAFF.

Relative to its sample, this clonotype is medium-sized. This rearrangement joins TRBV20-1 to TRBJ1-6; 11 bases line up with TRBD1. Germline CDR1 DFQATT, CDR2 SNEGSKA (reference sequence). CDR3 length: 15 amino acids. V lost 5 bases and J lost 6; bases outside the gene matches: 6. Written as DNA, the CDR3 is TGCAGTGCTCCCTCGGACAGGGGGCCTAATTCACCCCTCCACTTT. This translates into CSAPSDRGPNSPLHF.

The CDR3 DNA reads TGTGCCAGCAGCTTAAAACGGAGAGGAACAGGGCGTTTTTTGACGCATGAGCAGTTCTTC. As protein: CASSLKRRGTGRFLTHEQFF. The V gene is TRBV7-9, the J gene TRBJ2-1; TRBD1 is a possible D gene (6 bases). CDR3 length: 20 residues. Germline V gene data show CDR1 as SEHNR and CDR2 as FQNEAQ (reference sequence). Deletions cut 2 bases from V and 8 bases from J, with 31 bases between.

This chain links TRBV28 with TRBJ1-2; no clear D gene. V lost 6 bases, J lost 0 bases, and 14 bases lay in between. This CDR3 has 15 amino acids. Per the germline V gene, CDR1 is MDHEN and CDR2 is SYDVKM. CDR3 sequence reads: CASRAYRGSNYGYTF. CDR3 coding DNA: TGTGCCAGCAGGGCTTATAGAGGGTCTAACTATGGCTACACCTTC.

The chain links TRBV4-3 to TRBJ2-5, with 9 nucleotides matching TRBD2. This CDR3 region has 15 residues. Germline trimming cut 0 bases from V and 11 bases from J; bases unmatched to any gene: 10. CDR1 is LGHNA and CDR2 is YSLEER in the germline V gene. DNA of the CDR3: TGCGCCAGCAGCCAAGATGGGGCGGGAGGGTCGGCACAGTACTTC. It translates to CASSQDGAGGSAQYF.

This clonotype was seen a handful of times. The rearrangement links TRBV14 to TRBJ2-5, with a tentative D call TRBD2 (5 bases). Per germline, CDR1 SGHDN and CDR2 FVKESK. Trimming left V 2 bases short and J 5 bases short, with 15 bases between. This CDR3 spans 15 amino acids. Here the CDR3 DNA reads TGTGCCAGCAGCCAACCGGGCCTCGGGATGGAGACCCAGTACTTC. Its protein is CASSQPGLGMETQYF.

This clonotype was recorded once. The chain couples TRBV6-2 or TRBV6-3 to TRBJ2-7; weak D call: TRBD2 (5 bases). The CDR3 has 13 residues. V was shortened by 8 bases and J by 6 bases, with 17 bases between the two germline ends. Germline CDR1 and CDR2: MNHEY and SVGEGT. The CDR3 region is CASRRTPAGEQYF. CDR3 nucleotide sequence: TGTGCCAGCCGGCGGACTCCAGCCGGCGAGCAGTACTTC.

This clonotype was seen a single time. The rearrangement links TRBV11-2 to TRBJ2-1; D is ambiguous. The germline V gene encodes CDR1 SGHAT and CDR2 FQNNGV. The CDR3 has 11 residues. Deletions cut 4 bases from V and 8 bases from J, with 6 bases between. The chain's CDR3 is CASSSGHEQFF. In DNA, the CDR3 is TGTGCCAGCAGCTCAGGTCATGAGCAGTTCTTC.

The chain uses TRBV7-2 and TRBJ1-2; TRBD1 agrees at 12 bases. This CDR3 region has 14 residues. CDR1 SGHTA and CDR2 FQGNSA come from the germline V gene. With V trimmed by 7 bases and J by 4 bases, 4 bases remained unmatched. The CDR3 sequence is CASTKGQGAYGYTF. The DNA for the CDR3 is TGTGCCAGCACCAAGGGACAGGGGGCCTATGGCTACACCTTC. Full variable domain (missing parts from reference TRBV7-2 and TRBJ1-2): GAGVSQSPSNKVTEKGKDVELRCDPISGHTALYWYRQSLGQGLEFLIYFQGNSAPDKSGLPSDRFSAERTGGSVSTLTIQRTQQEDSAVYLCASTKGQGAYGYTFGSGTRLTVV.

For the CDR3, the DNA is TGCGCCAGCAGCCAACACCTCGTGGGGAAGGGAGGGCCGTTTTCGGAGACCCAGTACTTC. Amino acids: CASSQHLVGKGGPFSETQYF. The rearrangement uses TRBV4-3 and TRBJ2-5, with 7 bases aligning to TRBD2. The trim removed 2 bases at V and 5 bases at J, leaving 23 bases unmatched. The CDR3 is 20 amino acids. CDR1 and CDR2 (germline): LGHNA, YSLEER.

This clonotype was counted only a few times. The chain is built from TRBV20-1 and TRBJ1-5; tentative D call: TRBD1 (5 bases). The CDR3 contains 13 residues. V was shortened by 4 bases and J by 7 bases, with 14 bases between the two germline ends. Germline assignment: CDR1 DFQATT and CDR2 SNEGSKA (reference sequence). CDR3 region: CSANRPGTQPQHF. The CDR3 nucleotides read TGCAGTGCTAACCGACCAGGGACCCAGCCCCAGCATTTT.

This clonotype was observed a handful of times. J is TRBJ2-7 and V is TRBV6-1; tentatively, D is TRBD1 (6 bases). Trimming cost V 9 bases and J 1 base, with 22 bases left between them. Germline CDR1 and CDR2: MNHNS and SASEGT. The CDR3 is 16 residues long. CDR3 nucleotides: TGTGCCAGTAGAAGGGGAAAGGGGCAGGGGTCCTACGAGCAGTACTTC. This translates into CASRRGKGQGSYEQYF.

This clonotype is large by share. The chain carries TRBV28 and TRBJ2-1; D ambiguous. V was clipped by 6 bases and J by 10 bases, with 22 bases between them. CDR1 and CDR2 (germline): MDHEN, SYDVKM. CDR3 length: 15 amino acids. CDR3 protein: CASRTPGRSHREQFF. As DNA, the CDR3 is TGTGCCAGCAGGACCCCGGGCCGCTCTCATCGAGAGCAGTTCTTC.

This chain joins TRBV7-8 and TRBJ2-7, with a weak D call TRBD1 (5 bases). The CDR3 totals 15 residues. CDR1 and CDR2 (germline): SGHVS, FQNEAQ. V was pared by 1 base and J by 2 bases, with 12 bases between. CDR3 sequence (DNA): TGTGCCAGCAGCTTAGGAAGGGGTAAGCCCTACGAGCAGTACTTC. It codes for CASSLGRGKPYEQYF.

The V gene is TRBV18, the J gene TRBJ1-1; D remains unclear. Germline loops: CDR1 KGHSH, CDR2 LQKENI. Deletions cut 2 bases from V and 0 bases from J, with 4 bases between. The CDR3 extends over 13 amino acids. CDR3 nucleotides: TGTGCCAGCTCACCAACCGTGAACACTGAAGCTTTCTTT. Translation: CASSPTVNTEAFF.

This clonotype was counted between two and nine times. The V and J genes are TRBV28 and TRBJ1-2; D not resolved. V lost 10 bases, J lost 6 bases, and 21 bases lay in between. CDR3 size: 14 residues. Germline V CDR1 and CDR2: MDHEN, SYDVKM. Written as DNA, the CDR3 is TGTGCCATCCTAGAAGGTCCTCACCTGCATGGCTACACCTTC. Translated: CAILEGPHLHGYTF.

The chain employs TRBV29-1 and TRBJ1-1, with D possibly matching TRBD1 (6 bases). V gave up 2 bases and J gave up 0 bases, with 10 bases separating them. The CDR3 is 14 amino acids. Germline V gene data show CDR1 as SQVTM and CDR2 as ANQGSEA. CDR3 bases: TGCAGCGTTGAACACGGGGGGCTGAACACTGAAGCTTTCTTT. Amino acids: CSVEHGGLNTEAFF.

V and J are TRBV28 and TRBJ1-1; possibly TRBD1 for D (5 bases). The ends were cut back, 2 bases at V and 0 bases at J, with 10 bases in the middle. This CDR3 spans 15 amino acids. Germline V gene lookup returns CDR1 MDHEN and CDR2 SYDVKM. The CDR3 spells CASSLAGAMNTEAFF. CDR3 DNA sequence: TGTGCCAGCAGTTTAGCTGGGGCCATGAACACTGAAGCTTTCTTT.

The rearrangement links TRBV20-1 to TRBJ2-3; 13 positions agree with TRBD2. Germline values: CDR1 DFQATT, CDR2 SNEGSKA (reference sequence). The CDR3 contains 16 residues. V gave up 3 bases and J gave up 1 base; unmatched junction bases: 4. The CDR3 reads CSARTSGRLGTDTQYF. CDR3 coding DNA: TGCAGTGCTAGGACTAGCGGGAGGTTGGGCACAGATACGCAGTATTTT.

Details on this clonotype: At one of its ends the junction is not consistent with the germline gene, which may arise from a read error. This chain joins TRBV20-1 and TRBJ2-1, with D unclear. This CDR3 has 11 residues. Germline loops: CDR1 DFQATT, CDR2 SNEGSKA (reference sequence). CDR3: CSARDLTHSNF. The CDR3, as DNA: TGCAGTGCTAGAGATCTGACCCACTCAAACTTC.

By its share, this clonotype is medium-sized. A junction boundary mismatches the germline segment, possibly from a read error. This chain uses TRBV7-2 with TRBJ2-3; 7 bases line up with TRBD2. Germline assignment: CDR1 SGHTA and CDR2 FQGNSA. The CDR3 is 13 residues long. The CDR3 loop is CASSLANRASGNF. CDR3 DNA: TGTGCCAGCAGCTTAGCAAATAGGGCTAGCGGAAACTTT.